The 4 T cell receptor beta chains reported below all come from one sample, sequenced in a study of regulatory T cells in long-lasting Graves disease. The time point: newly diagnosed GD, antithyroid drugs for less than 3 months. RNA from PBMCs was the source of the TCR library. The authors built TCR beta libraries using iRepertoire HTBI primers and Arm-PCR of CDR3 regions. One entry per CDR3 protein results from TCRdb running MiXCR on the multiplex PCR reads. The sample has 300,000 to 400,000 distinct CDR3 sequences, over 15% seen once. These records were also assigned to another study, of T cells in Graves' hyperthyroidism and ophthalmopathy.

The material was peripheral blood mononuclear cells (PBMCs), obtained at new diagnosis, from a patient treated with antithyroid drugs. These receptor sequences come from a middle-aged man with Graves disease.

The table lists this clonotype with many counts. This chain joins TRBV4-2 and TRBJ2-5, with a possible D match to TRBD2 (7 bases). Germline V gene data show CDR1 as LGHNA and CDR2 as YNFKEQ. V lost 1 base, J lost 2 bases, and 17 bases lay in between. The CDR3 has 17 residues. This CDR3 reads CASSQGGYGGPQETQYF. The DNA for the CDR3 is TGTGCCAGCAGCCAAGGGGGGTACGGGGGGCCTCAAGAGACCCAGTACTTC.

The chain couples TRBV11-3 to TRBJ2-7, with TRBD1 identical over 10 bases. The CDR3 extends over 15 amino acids. CDR1 and CDR2 (germline): SGHNT, YENEEA. V was pared by 5 bases and J by 6 bases, with 10 bases of the junction left unmatched. CDR3 coding DNA: TGTGCCAGCAGCCCCAACCGGGACAGGGGTGCCGAGCAGTACTTC. As protein: CASSPNRDRGAEQYF. Full variable domain (rest looked up from reference TRBV11-3 and TRBJ2-7): EAGVVQSPRYKIIEKKQPVAFWCNPISGHNTLYWYLQNLGQGPELLIRYENEEAVDDSQLPKDRFSAERLKGVDSTLKIQPAELGDSAVYLCASSPNRDRGAEQYFGPGTRLTVT.

In its sample, this clonotype was seen many times. The CDR3 DNA reads as TGTGCCAGCGGAGGGAGCACCTATAATTCACCCCTCCACTTT. It encodes CASGGSTYNSPLHF. The chain has TRBV28 and TRBJ1-6; D is uncertain. V gave up 8 bases and J gave up 2 bases, with 10 bases separating them. Germline V gene sequence: CDR1 MDHEN, CDR2 SYDVKM. This CDR3 spans 14 amino acids. Full variable domain (remainder filled in from reference TRBV28 and TRBJ1-6): DVKVTQSSRYLVKRTGEKVFLECVQDMDHENMFWYRQDPGLGLRLIYFSYDVKMKEKGDIPEGYSVSREKKERFSLILESASTNQTSMYLCASGGSTYNSPLHFGNGTRLTVT.

The V gene is TRBV5-1, the J gene TRBJ1-1; 9 bases are a match to TRBD1. CDR1 is SGHRS and CDR2 is YFSETQ in the germline V gene. V shed 4 bases and J 4 bases; nucleotides not matched to a gene: 8. The CDR3 runs 15 residues. The CDR3: CASSDPTGGTTEAFF. CDR3 DNA sequence: TGCGCCAGCAGCGACCCGACAGGGGGGACCACTGAAGCTTTCTTT.